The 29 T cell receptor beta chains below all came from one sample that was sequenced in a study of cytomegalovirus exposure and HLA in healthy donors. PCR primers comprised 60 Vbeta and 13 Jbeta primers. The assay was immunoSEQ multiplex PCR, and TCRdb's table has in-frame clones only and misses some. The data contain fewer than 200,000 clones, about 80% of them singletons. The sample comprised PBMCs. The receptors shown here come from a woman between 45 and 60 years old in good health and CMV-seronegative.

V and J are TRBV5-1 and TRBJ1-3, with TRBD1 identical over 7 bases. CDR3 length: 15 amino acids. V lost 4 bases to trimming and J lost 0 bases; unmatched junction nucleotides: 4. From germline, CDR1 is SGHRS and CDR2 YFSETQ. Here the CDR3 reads CASSPTGDSGNTIYF. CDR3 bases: TGCGCCAGCAGCCCAACAGGGGACTCTGGAAACACCATATATTTT.

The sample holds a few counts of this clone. CDR3 sequence: CASSSGTGGLYEQYF. The DNA for the CDR3 is TGTGCCAGCAGCTCCGGGACAGGGGGCCTTTACGAGCAGTACTTC. This rearrangement joins TRBV5-4 to TRBJ2-7, with 12 bases that match TRBD1. This CDR3 contains 15 residues. The germline gives CDR1 SGHNT, CDR2 YYREEE (reference sequence). V lost 3 bases to trimming and J lost 4 bases; unmatched junction nucleotides: 5.

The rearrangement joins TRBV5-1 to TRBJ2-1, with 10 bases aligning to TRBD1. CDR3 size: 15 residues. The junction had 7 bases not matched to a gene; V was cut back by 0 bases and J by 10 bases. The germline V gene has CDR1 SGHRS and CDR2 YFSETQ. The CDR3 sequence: CASSLAGTGVWEQFF. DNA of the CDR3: TGCGCCAGCAGCTTGGCCGGGACAGGGGTATGGGAGCAGTTCTTC.

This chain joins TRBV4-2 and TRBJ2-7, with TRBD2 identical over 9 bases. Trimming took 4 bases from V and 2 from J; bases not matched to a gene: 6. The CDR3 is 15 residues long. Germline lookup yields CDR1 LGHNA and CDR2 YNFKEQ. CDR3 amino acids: CASSPASGGTYEQYF. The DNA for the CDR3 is TGTGCCAGCAGCCCAGCGAGCGGGGGGACCTACGAGCAGTACTTC.

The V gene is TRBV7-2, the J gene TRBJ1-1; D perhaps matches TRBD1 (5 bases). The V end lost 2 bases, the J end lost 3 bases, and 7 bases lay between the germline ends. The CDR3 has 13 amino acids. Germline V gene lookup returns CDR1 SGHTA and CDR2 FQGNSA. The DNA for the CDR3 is TGTGCCAGCAGCTTAACGGGGGACACTGAAGCTTTCTTT. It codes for CASSLTGDTEAFF.

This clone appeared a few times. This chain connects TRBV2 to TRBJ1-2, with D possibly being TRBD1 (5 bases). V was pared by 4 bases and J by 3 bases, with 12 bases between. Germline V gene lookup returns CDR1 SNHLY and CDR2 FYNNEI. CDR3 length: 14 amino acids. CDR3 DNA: TGTGCCAGCAGTGCAGGGTATACCGACTATGGCTACACCTTC. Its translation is CASSAGYTDYGYTF.

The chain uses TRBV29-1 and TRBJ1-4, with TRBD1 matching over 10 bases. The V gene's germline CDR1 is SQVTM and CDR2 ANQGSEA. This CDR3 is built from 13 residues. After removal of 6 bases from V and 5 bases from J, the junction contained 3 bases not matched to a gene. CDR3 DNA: TGCAGCGTGGAGACAGGGGGCAATGAAAAACTGTTTTTT. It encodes CSVETGGNEKLFF.

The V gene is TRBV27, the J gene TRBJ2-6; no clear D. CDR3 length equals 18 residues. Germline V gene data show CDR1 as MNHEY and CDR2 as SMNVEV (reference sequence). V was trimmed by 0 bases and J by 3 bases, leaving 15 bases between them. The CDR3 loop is CASSLSVRYGGGANVLTF. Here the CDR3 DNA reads TGTGCCAGCAGTTTATCCGTCCGATACGGCGGTGGGGCCAACGTCCTGACTTTC.

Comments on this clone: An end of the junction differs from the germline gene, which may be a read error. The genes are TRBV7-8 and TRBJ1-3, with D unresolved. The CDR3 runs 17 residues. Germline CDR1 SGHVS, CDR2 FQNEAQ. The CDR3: CASSLAVGLGSGNTIYF. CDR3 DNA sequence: TGTGCCAGCAGCCTAGCTGTGGGCTTGGGCTCTGGAAACACCATATATTTT.

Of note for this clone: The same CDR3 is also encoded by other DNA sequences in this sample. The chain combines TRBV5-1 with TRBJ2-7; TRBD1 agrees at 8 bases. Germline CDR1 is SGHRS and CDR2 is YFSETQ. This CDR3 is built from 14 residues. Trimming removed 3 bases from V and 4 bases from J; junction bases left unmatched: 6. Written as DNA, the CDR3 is TGCGCCAGCAGCTCCGGGACAGGCGCTTACGAGCAGTACTTC. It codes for CASSSGTGAYEQYF.

CDR3 in DNA: TGTGCCAGCTCCCATTTTAGTCACACAGATACGCAGTATTTT. Protein sequence: CASSHFSHTDTQYF. V gene TRBV6-5 combines with J gene TRBJ2-3; no firm D call. Trimming shortened V by 8 bases and J by 2 bases, and 14 bases separated the two germline ends. Germline CDR1 and CDR2: MNHEY and SVGAGI. The CDR3 contains 14 residues.

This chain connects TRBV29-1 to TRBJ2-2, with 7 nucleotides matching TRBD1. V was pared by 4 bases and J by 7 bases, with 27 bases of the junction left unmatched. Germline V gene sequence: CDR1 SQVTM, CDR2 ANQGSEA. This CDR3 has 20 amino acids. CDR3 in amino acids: CSVAGQDIIKGGLAGGELFF. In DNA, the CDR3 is TGCAGCGTTGCAGGACAGGATATAATAAAGGGCGGTCTGGCTGGCGGGGAGCTGTTTTTT.

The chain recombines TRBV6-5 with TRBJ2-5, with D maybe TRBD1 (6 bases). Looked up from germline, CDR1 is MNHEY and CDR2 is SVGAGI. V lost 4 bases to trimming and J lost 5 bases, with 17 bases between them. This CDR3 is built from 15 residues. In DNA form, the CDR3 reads TGTGCCAGCAGTTCGCTGGGGGCGGCAAGGGAGACCCAGTACTTC. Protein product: CASSSLGAARETQYF.

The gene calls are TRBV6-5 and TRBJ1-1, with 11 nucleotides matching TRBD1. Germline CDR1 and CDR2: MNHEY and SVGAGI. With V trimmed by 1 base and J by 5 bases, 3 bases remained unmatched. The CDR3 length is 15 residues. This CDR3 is CASSYWTGGETEAFF. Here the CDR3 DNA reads TGTGCCAGCAGTTACTGGACAGGGGGCGAGACTGAAGCTTTCTTT.

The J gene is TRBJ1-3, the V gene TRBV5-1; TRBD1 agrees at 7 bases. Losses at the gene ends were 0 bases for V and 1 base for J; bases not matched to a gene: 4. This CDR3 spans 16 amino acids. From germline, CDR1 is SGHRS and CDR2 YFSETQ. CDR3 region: CASSLDIQGSGNTIYF. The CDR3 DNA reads TGCGCCAGCAGCTTGGATATACAGGGGTCTGGAAACACCATATATTTT. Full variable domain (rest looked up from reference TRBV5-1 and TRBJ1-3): KAGVTQTPRYLIKTRGQQVTLSCSPISGHRSVSWYQQTPGQGLQFLFEYFSETQRNKGNFPGRFSGRQFSNSRSEMNVSTLELGDSALYLCASSLDIQGSGNTIYFGEGSWLTVV.

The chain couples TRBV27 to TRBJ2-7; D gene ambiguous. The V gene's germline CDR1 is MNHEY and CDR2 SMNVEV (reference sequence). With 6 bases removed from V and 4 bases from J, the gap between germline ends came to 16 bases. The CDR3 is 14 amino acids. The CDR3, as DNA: TGTGCCAGCAGCCTCCTATCCCCTCCGTACGAGCAGTACTTC. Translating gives CASSLLSPPYEQYF.

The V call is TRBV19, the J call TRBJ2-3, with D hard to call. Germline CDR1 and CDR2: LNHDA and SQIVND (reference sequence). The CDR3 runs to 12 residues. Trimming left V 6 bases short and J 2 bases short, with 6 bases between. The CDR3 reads CASSKSTDTQYF. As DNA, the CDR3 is TGTGCCAGTAGCAAATCCACAGATACGCAGTATTTT.

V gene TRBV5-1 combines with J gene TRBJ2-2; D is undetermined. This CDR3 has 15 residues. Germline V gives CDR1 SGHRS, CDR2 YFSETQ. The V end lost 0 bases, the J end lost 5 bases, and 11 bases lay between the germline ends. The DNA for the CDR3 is TGCGCCAGCAGCTTGGTAGTAGCAAAGACCGGGGAGCTGTTTTTT. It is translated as CASSLVVAKTGELFF.

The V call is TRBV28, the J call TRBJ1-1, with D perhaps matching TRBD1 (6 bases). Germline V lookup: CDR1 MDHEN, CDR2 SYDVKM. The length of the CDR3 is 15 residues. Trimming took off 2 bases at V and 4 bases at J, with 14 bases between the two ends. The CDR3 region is CASSLGGAGGTEAFF. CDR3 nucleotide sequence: TGTGCCAGCAGTTTAGGGGGGGCGGGGGGCACTGAAGCTTTCTTT.

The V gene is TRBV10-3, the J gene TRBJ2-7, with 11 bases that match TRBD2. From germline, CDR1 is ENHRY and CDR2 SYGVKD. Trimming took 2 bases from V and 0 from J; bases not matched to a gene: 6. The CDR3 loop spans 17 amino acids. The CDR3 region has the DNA TGTGCCATCAGTGAGCCCCTAGCGGGAGGCGTCTCCTACGAGCAGTACTTC. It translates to CAISEPLAGGVSYEQYF.

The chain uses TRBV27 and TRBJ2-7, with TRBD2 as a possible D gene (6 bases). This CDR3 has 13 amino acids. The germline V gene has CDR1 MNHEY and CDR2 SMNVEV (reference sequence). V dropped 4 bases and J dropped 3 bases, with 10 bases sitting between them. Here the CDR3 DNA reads TGTGCCAGCAGTTACGGACTACTCTACGAGCAGTACTTC. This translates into CASSYGLLYEQYF.

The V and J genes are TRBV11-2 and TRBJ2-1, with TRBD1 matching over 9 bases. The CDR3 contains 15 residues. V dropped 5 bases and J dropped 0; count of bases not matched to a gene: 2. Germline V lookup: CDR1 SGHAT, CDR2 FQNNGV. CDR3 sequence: CASSQTGGSYNEQFF. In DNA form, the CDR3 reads TGTGCCAGCAGCCAGACAGGGGGCTCCTACAATGAGCAGTTCTTC.

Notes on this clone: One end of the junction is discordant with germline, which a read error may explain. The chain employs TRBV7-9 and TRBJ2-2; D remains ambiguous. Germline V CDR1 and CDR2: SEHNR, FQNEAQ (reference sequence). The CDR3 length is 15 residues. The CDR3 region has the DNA TGTTCCAGCAGCTTAAGCAGGCTAAACACCGGGGAGCTGTTTTTT. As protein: CSSSLSRLNTGELFF.

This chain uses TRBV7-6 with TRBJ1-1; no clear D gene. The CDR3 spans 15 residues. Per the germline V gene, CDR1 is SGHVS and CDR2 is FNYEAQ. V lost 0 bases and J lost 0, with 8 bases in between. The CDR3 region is CASSLAPGLNTEAFF. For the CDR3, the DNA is TGTGCCAGCAGCTTAGCGCCCGGGTTGAACACTGAAGCTTTCTTT.

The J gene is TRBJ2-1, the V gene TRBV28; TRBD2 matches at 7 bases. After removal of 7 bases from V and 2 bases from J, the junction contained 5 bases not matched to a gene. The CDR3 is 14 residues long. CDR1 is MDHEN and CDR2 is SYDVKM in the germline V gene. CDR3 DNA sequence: TGTGCCAGCACCAAGGGACTACCCTACAATGAGCAGTTCTTC. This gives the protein CASTKGLPYNEQFF.

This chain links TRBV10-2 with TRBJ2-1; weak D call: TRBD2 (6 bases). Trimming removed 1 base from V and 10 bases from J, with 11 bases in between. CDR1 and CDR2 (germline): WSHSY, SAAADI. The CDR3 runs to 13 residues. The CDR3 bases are TGCGCCAGCAGTGAGTTGGGGGGTCAGGAGCAGTTCTTC. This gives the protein CASSELGGQEQFF.

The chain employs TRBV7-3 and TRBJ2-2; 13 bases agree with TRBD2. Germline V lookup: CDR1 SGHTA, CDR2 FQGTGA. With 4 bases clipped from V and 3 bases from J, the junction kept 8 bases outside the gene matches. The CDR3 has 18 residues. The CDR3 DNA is TGTGCCAGCAGCTCCGGACTAGCGGGAGCCGTTTACACCGGGGAGCTGTTTTTT. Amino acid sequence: CASSSGLAGAVYTGELFF.

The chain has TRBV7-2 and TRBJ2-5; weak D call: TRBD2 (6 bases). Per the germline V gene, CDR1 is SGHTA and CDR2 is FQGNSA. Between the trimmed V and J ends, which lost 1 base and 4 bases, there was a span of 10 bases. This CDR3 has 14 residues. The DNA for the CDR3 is TGTGCCAGCAGCTTAGTCCCCGGGGGAGAGACCCAGTACTTC. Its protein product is CASSLVPGGETQYF.

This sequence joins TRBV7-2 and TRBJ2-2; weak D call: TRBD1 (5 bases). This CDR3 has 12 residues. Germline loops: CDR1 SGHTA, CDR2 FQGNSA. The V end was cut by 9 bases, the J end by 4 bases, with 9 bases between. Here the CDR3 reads CASQGSTGELFF. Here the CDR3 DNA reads TGTGCCAGTCAGGGCAGCACCGGGGAGCTGTTTTTT.